What follows are 26 T cell receptor beta chains derived from one specimen sequenced in a study of technical replicates of blood from a handful of donors. TCRdb keeps only in-frame clones here, not all; method: immunoSEQ multiplex PCR. Among over 70,000 clones listed, around 93% were seen once. The source material was T cells isolated from PBMCs. The receptors originated from a human donor in good health.

V and J are TRBV27 and TRBJ2-7; weak D call: TRBD1 (6 bases). Trimming took off 5 bases at V and 5 bases at J, with 16 bases between the two ends. The germline gives CDR1 MNHEY, CDR2 SMNVEV (reference sequence). This CDR3 has 14 amino acids. CDR3 nucleotides: TGTGCCAGCAGTCCAACACAGGGAGTGGACGAGCAGTACTTC. Residues: CASSPTQGVDEQYF.

This clone came up once. V gene TRBV21-1 combines with J gene TRBJ2-7; TRBD2 is the table's D call and was not checked against the DNA. TRBV21-1 counts as a pseudogene. The CDR3 runs to 15 residues. The CDR3 nucleotides are TGTGCCAGCAGCACCGCCCCTAGCGGGAGGAACGAGCAGTACTTC. Its translation is CASSTAPSGRNEQYF.

The chain employs TRBV9 and TRBJ2-7, with D perhaps matching TRBD2 (7 bases). V shed 3 bases and J shed 3 bases, with 13 bases lying between them. The CDR3 sequence is 14 residues long. In germline, CDR1 is SGDLS, CDR2 YYNGEE. The CDR3: CASSGSGGFYEQYF. The CDR3 DNA follows: TGTGCCAGCAGCGGTTCGGGGGGCTTCTACGAGCAGTACTTC.

Regarding this clone: At one end, the junction sequence differs from germline, possibly due to a read error. The chain recombines TRBV7-7 with TRBJ1-1, with D unclear. Germline-derived CDR1 and CDR2 are SSHAT and FNYEAQ (reference sequence). The CDR3 contains 13 residues. CDR3 protein: CASSFKKNTEAFF. The CDR3 DNA sequence: TGTGCTAGCAGCTTTAAAAAGAACACTGAAGCTTTCTTT.

The chain combines TRBV19 with TRBJ1-5; perhaps TRBD1 as D (5 bases). V dropped 5 bases and J dropped 1 base, with 18 bases sitting between them. CDR1 is LNHDA and CDR2 is SQIVND in the germline V gene (reference sequence). The CDR3 is 17 amino acids. The CDR3 loop reads CASSLRTWGVSNQPQHF. The CDR3 DNA is TGTGCCAGTAGTCTTCGTACCTGGGGGGTAAGCAATCAGCCCCAGCATTTT.

The chain links TRBV27 to TRBJ1-5, with D hard to call. CDR3 size: 15 residues. The ends were cut back, 5 bases at V and 4 bases at J, with 15 bases in the middle. Germline CDR1 MNHEY, CDR2 SMNVEV (reference sequence). The CDR3 nucleotides are TGTGCCAGCAGTCCAGGTTTCGCTTTTAATCAGCCCCAGCATTTT. This sequence encodes CASSPGFAFNQPQHF.

The chain recombines TRBV10-2 with TRBJ1-1, with D hard to call. This CDR3 comprises 13 residues. Germline CDR1 reads WSHSY; CDR2 reads SAAADI. V lost 2 bases, J lost 3 bases, and 7 bases lay in between. The CDR3: CASSEGQDTEAFF. CDR3 nucleotides: TGCGCCAGCAGTGAGGGTCAGGACACTGAAGCTTTCTTT.

This chain uses TRBV7-9 with TRBJ2-7; no clear D gene. This CDR3 region has 14 residues. Trimming removed 5 bases at V and 4 bases at J, with 15 bases between. The germline gives CDR1 SEHNR, CDR2 FQNEAQ (reference sequence). CDR3 sequence: CASSPRMSDYEQYF. For the CDR3, the DNA is TGTGCCAGCAGCCCTCGGATGAGCGATTACGAGCAGTACTTC.

The chain is built from TRBV6-1 and TRBJ1-4; 10 bases fit TRBD1. CDR1 MNHNS and CDR2 SASEGT come from the germline V gene. J was trimmed by 4 bases and V by 4 bases; bases with no gene match: 6. The CDR3 extends over 16 amino acids. The CDR3 loop reads CASSAIDRGHNEKLFF. The DNA for the CDR3 is TGTGCCAGCAGTGCAATAGACAGGGGGCATAATGAAAAACTGTTTTTT.

V and J are TRBV30 and TRBJ2-1, with D maybe TRBD1 (6 bases). CDR3 length: 11 residues. Germline V gene sequence: CDR1 GTSNPN, CDR2 SVGIG (reference sequence). The CDR3 spells CACTTGYEQFF. The CDR3 nucleotides are TGTGCTTGTACGACAGGCTATGAGCAGTTCTTC.

This chain uses TRBV29-1 with TRBJ2-3, with TRBD1 matching 9 bases. The trim removed 4 bases at V and 1 base at J, leaving 6 bases unmatched. This CDR3 is 15 amino acids long. In germline, CDR1 is SQVTM, CDR2 ANQGSEA. CDR3 sequence reads: CSVVGTGLGTDTQYF. CDR3 DNA: TGCAGCGTTGTGGGGACAGGGTTGGGCACAGATACGCAGTATTTT.

The rearrangement joins TRBV28 to TRBJ2-1, with TRBD2 as a possible D gene (6 bases). The CDR3 has 14 residues. Germline assignment: CDR1 MDHEN and CDR2 SYDVKM. V gave up 5 bases and J gave up 2 bases, with 10 bases separating them. The DNA of the CDR3 is TGTGCCAGCAGTCCGGAGGGGCCCTACAATGAGCAGTTCTTC. Amino acids: CASSPEGPYNEQFF.

The sample holds one count of this clone. The chain carries TRBV2 and TRBJ2-1, with TRBD2 matching over 9 bases. Germline V gene data show CDR1 as SNHLY and CDR2 as FYNNEI. Losses at the gene ends were 1 base for V and 2 bases for J; bases not matched to a gene: 3. There are 16 residues in the CDR3. In DNA form, the CDR3 reads TGTGCCAGCAGTGAAGAATTAGCGGGAGCCTACAATGAGCAGTTCTTC. Translation: CASSEELAGAYNEQFF.

This chain connects TRBV5-1 to TRBJ2-4; 8 bases fit TRBD1. V trimming: 1 base; J trimming: 8 bases; junction bases outside the gene matches: 2. The CDR3 contains 13 residues. Germline CDR1 reads SGHRS; CDR2 reads YFSETQ. This CDR3 reads CASSLPRGHIQYF. The CDR3 DNA reads as TGCGCCAGCAGCTTGCCCAGGGGGCACATTCAGTACTTC.

The chain recombines TRBV5-1 with TRBJ1-1, with 8 bases that match TRBD1. Germline trimming cut 1 base from V and 5 bases from J; bases unmatched to any gene: 7. Germline V lookup: CDR1 SGHRS, CDR2 YFSETQ. CDR3 length equals 15 residues. CDR3 bases: TGCGCCAGCAGCTTGCCCCGGACAGGGAGAACTGAAGCTTTCTTT. Protein: CASSLPRTGRTEAFF.

The chain carries TRBV19 and TRBJ1-5, with 7 bases identical to TRBD1. Trimming took 3 bases from V and 0 from J; bases not matched to a gene: 8. Looked up from germline, CDR1 is LNHDA and CDR2 is SQIVND (reference sequence). This CDR3 comprises 17 residues. CDR3 nucleotide sequence: TGTGCCAGTAGTATCAGGGACAGCCATATTAGCAATCAGCCCCAGCATTTT. This gives the protein CASSIRDSHISNQPQHF.

Only one count was recorded for this clone. The chain joins TRBV21-1 to TRBJ2-1; TRBD2 is taken as the D call from the table, unchecked against the DNA. TRBV21-1 is a pseudogene locus. This CDR3 is 14 amino acids long. The CDR3, as DNA: TGTGCCAGCAGCAAATCCCAGCGGGGGACTGAGCAGTTCTTC. It encodes CASSKSQRGTEQFF.

This clone was recorded once. This chain uses TRBV11-2 with TRBJ2-5, with D perhaps matching TRBD2 (5 bases). V lost 1 base and J 5 bases, leaving 5 bases between the germline ends. Germline CDR1 reads SGHAT; CDR2 reads FQNNGV. The CDR3 covers 12 residues. The CDR3 sequence: CASSLAGETQYF. DNA of the CDR3: TGTGCCAGCAGCTTAGCGGGGGAGACCCAGTACTTC.

This clone appeared a few times. The genes are TRBV27 and TRBJ1-2; 7 nucleotides line up with TRBD1. CDR1 and CDR2 from the germline V gene are MNHEY and SMNVEV (reference sequence). The CDR3 has 14 residues. J gave up 6 bases and V 6 bases, and 10 bases lay outside the gene matches. CDR3 coding DNA: TGTGCCAGCAGGATACCGGGACAGAAGGATGGCTACACCTTC. Amino acids: CASRIPGQKDGYTF.

V is TRBV19 and J is TRBJ2-5; 7 nucleotides agree with TRBD1. CDR1 LNHDA and CDR2 SQIVND come from the germline V gene (reference sequence). The V and J ends lost 4 bases and 3 bases, in that order; junction bases with no gene match: 8. The CDR3 is 15 residues long. The CDR3 bases are TGTGCCAGTAGTAGTTACAGGGGACCCAAAGAGACCCAGTACTTC. The encoded protein is CASSSYRGPKETQYF.

The chain employs TRBV7-8 and TRBJ2-7, with TRBD2 matching over 10 bases. Germline assignment: CDR1 SGHVS and CDR2 FQNEAQ. The CDR3 is 17 amino acids. The trim removed 1 base at V and 2 bases at J, leaving 8 bases unmatched. This CDR3 is CASSLVRLAGVTYEQYF. CDR3 sequence (DNA): TGTGCCAGCAGCTTAGTTCGTCTAGCGGGAGTCACCTACGAGCAGTACTTC.

The rearrangement links TRBV27 to TRBJ2-7; D gene uncertain. From germline, CDR1 is MNHEY and CDR2 SMNVEV (reference sequence). The V end was cut by 4 bases, the J end by 3 bases, with 10 bases between. The CDR3 extends over 13 amino acids. CDR3 sequence: CASSSVPSYEQYF. DNA of the CDR3: TGTGCCAGCAGTTCGGTACCGAGCTACGAGCAGTACTTC.

The J gene is TRBJ1-5, the V gene TRBV5-6; no clear D. V dropped 1 base and J dropped 7 bases, with 9 bases sitting between them. The CDR3 spans 13 residues. Germline CDR1 is SGHDT and CDR2 is YYEEEE. CDR3 nucleotides: TGTGCCAGCAGCTTGAGTGGAGGGCAGCCCCAGCATTTT. Translated, it gives CASSLSGGQPQHF.

The chain has TRBV4-3 and TRBJ2-1; the D is unclear. The germline V and J ends were trimmed by 2 bases and 5 bases, with 19 bases remaining between them. Germline V gene data show CDR1 as LGHNA and CDR2 as YSLEER. The CDR3 is 17 residues long. CDR3 protein: CASSQSRLDARNNEQFF. Written as DNA, the CDR3 is TGCGCCAGCAGCCAATCTCGCCTAGACGCAAGAAACAATGAGCAGTTCTTC.

This clone was counted a few times. Different DNA sequences within this sample yield the same CDR3. The J gene is TRBJ1-4, the V gene TRBV10-3; TRBD1 matches 9 bases. The germline V gene has CDR1 ENHRY and CDR2 SYGVKD. J lost 5 bases, V lost 6 bases, and 7 bases had no gene match. The CDR3 has 15 amino acids. CDR3 coding DNA: TGTGCCATCAGCGAGACCGGGACAGGGAATGAAAAACTGTTTTTT. The encoded protein is CAISETGTGNEKLFF.

The chain uses TRBV11-3 and TRBJ2-7; D is undetermined. V dropped 4 bases and J dropped 6 bases, with 10 bases sitting between them. The germline V gene encodes CDR1 SGHNT and CDR2 YENEEA. This CDR3 has 12 amino acids. The CDR3 reads CASSSARAEQYF. In nucleotides, the CDR3 is TGTGCCAGCAGCTCCGCCCGAGCCGAGCAGTACTTC.